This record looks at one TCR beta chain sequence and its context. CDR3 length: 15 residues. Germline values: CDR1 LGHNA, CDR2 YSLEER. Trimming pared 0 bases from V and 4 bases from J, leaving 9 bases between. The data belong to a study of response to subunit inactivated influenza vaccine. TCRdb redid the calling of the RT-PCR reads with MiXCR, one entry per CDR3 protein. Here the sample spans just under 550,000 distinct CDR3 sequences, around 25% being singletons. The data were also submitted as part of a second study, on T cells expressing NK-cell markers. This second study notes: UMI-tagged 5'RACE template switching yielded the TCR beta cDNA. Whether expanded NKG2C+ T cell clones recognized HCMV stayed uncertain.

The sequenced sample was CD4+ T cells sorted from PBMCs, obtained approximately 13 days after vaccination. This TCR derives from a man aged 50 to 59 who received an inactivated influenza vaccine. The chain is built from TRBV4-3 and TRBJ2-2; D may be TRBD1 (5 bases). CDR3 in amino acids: CASSQEGATTGELFF. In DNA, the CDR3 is TGCGCCAGCAGCCAAGAAGGGGCGACCACCGGGGAGCTGTTTTTT.